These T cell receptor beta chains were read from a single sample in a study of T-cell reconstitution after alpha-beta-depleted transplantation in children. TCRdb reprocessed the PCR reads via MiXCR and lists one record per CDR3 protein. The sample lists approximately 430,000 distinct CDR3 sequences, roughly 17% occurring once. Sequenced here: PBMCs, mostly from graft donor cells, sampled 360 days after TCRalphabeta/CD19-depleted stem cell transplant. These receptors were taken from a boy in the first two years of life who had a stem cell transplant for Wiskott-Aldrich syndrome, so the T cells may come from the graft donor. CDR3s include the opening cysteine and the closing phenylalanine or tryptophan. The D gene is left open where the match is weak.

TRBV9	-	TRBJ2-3	CASSVATDTQYF
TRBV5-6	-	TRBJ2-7	CASSLALGRGYEQYF
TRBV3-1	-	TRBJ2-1	CASSPIALTTYNEQFF
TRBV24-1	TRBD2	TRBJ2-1	CATKTSGVGDEQFF
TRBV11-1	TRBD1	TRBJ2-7	CASSLKGQGKAGGPYEQYF
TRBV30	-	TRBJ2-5	CAWSVISGGGETQYF
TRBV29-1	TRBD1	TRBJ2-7	CSIARDRRYEQYF
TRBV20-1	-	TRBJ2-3	CSASERQTFPQYF
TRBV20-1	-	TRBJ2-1	CSAARGGRPYNEQFF
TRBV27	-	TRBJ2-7	CASSFRYFQGTYEQYF
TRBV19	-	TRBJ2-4	CASSARFRAKNIQYF